The T cell receptor (beta chain) under discussion was sequenced for a study of response to subunit inactivated influenza vaccine. This clonotype showed up just a few times. TCRdb reprocessed the RT-PCR reads via MiXCR and lists one record per CDR3 protein. The profile shows 500,000 to 600,000 distinct CDR3 sequences, roughly 15% of them singletons. This CDR3 is built from 14 residues. The ends were cut back, 3 bases at V and 2 bases at J, with 11 bases in the middle. Sequencing used PBMCs from blood, obtained approximately 13 days after vaccination. This clonotype was obtained from a man aged 45-65 years who received an inactivated influenza vaccine. The V gene is TRBV12-3 or TRBV12-4, the J gene TRBJ2-7, with a weak D call TRBD2 (6 bases). CDR3 region: CASSFRLVAYEQYF. CDR3 DNA sequence: TGTGCCAGCAGTTTTAGACTAGTTGCCTACGAGCAGTACTTC.